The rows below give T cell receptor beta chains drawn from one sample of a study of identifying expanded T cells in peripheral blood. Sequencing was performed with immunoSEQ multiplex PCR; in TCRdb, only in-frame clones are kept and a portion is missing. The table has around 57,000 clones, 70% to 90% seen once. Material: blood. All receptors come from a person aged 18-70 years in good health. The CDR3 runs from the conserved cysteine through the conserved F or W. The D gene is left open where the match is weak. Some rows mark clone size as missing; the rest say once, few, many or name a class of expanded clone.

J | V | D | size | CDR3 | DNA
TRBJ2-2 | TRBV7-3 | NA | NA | CASSLSRHPNTGELFF | TGTGCCAGCAGCTTATCTCGGCACCCGAACACCGGGGAGCTGTTTTTT
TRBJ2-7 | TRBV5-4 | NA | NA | CASSLGQGLSEQYF | TGTGCCAGCAGCTTGGGGCAGGGCCTGAGCGAGCAGTACTTC
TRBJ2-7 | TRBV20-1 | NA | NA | CSALSDSLYF | TGCAGTGCTCTGTCGGACAGCCTATACTTC
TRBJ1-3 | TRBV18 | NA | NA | CASLGVRDTIYF | TGTGCCAGCTTGGGAGTCCGAGACACCATATATTTT
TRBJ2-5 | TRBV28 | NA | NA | CASLQTALETQYF | TGTGCCAGTCTACAGACCGCTTTGGAGACCCAGTACTTC
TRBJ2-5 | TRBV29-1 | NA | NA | CSVLPGDRQETQYF | TGCAGCGTTCTTCCGGGGGACCGGCAAGAGACCCAGTACTTC
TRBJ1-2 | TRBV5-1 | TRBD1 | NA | CASSPGTGFAYGYTF | TGCGCCAGCAGCCCCGGGACAGGATTTGCCTATGGCTACACCTTC
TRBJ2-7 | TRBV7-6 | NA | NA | CASSLQGSGFEQYF | TGTGCCAGCAGCTTACAGGGGTCGGGATTCGAGCAGTACTTC
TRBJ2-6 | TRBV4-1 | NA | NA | CASSQDGGTGANVLTF | TGCGCCAGCAGCCAAGATGGCGGGACAGGGGCCAACGTCCTGACTTTC
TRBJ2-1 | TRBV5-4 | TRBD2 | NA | CASSLAGGREQFF | TGTGCCAGCAGCCTAGCGGGAGGTCGTGAGCAGTTCTTC
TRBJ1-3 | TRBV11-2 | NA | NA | CASSLHGNTIYF | TGTGCCAGCAGCTTACACGGAAACACCATATATTTT
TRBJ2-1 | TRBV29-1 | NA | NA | CSVEKGRRSYNEQFF | TGCAGCGTTGAAAAGGGGCGGCGTTCCTACAATGAGCAGTTCTTC
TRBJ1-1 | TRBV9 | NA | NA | CASSVADPSRNTEAFF | TGTGCCAGCAGCGTAGCTGACCCGAGCAGGAACACTGAAGCTTTCTTT
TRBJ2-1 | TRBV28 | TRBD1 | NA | CASDQAGQGNNEQFF | TGTGCCAGCGACCAAGCGGGACAGGGAAACAATGAGCAGTTCTTC
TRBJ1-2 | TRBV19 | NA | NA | CASSPAPQPHYGYTF | TGTGCCAGTAGCCCGGCCCCTCAACCCCACTATGGCTACACCTTC
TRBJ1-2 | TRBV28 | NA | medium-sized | CASSSTGPYGYTF | TGTGCCAGCAGTTCCACAGGGCCCTATGGCTACACCTTC
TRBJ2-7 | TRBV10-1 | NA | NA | CASSPRTEGEQYF | TGCGCCAGCAGTCCACGAACCGAAGGGGAGCAGTACTTC
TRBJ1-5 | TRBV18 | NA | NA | CASSPGSNQPQHF | TGTGCCAGCTCACCAGGGAGCAATCAGCCCCAGCATTTT
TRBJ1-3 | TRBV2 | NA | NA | CASKIRGSGNTIYF | TGTGCCAGCAAAATCAGGGGTAGCGGAAACACCATATATTTT